This TCR beta chain is from a study of cytomegalovirus exposure and HLA in healthy donors. For the study at large: Early release data held 85 million or so unique TCRs from HLA-typed donors. Around 76% of 300 to 450 genotyped donors fell in the Caucasian-associated ancestry cluster.

The PCR had 60 Vbeta and 13 Jbeta primers. In the authors' methods: Roughly 10 million shared chains were among the about 80 million unique TCR beta chains that a later analysis counted. Only in-frame clones appear in the TCRdb table, and some are missing; sequencing was by immunoSEQ multiplex PCR. D and trimming come from the DNA, and the V and J calls and clone size come from that table. Among around 79,000 clones listed, around 70% were seen once. Findings and limits, study-wide: TCR beta V- and J-gene trimming was later associated with a missense DCLRE1C variant.

The CDR3 totals 13 residues. Germline CDR1 and CDR2: SNHLY and FYNNEI. Trimming pared 9 bases from V and 5 bases from J, leaving 16 bases between. In its sample, this clone was seen once. What it recognizes is unknown. The source material was PBMCs. V and J are TRBV2 and TRBJ1-1, with D tentatively TRBD1 (6 bases). The TCR sequence derives from a middle-aged woman in good health and CMV-seropositive. The CDR3 DNA is TGTGCCAGTAACAGGGAACTGAGAACTGAAGCTTTCTTT. This gives the protein CASNRELRTEAFF.